This T cell receptor beta chain was documented in a study of Ad26.COV2.S vaccination and SARS-CoV-2 variants. In the study overall: The vaccine Ad26.COV2.S was put into the muscle once, or twice with 56 days between.

The table came from immunoSEQ multiplex PCR; TCRdb's copy has only in-frame clones and leaves some out. Among roughly 510,000 clones listed, 87% were seen once. Treatment reported: over 15 received Ad26.COV2.S at low or high dose, single or two shots; 5 received placebo; per-sample allocation not given. Sampling happened 63 days after the first vaccine or placebo injection. The study used a vaccine consisting of an Ad26 vector that expressed Wuhan-strain SARS-CoV-2 spike. As concerns this clone: Its target is unknown.

General study results and limits: It was reported that spike-specific CD8+ and CD4+ T cell responses were substantially broad after vaccination.

The germline V gene has CDR1 LNHDA and CDR2 SQIVND (reference sequence). The CDR3 covers 15 residues. Trimming removed 5 bases at V and 4 bases at J, with 14 bases between. The rearrangement uses TRBV19 and TRBJ2-2; perhaps TRBD2 as D (6 bases). This specimen consisted of peripheral blood, obtained in a trial of Ad26.COV2.S vaccine versus placebo. This receptor was taken from a person between 18 and 65 years old who received the Ad26.COV2.S COVID-19 vaccine or a placebo. CDR3 bases: TGTGCCAGTAGTCCATCGGGACTTTCCACCGGGGAGCTGTTTTTT. It codes for CASSPSGLSTGELFF. The full variable domain, with the rest looked up from reference TRBV19 and TRBJ2-2, is DGGITQSPKYLFRKEGQNVTLSCEQNLNHDAMYWYRQDPGQGLRLIYYSQIVNDFQKGDIAEGYSVSREKKESFPLTVTSAQKNPTAFYLCASSPSGLSTGELFFGEGSRLTVL.